A single sample is the source of the 11 T cell receptor beta chains below, sequenced in a study of blood T cell repertoires in COVID-19. TCRdb's table, derived via immunoSEQ multiplex PCR, lists solely in-frame clones and lacks some. Of 350,000 to 450,000 clones in the sample, 89% were seen once. Sample: peripheral blood. The origin of the receptors is a man in his forties or fifties with acute or convalescent COVID-19.

V gene TRBV3-1 (or the pseudogene TRBV3-2) combines with J gene TRBJ2-5; TRBD2 might be the D (6 bases). The V and J ends lost 1 base and 3 bases respectively, with 9 bases between them. This CDR3 has 14 residues. Germline V lookup: CDR1 LGHDT, CDR2 YNNKEL (reference sequence). CDR3 bases: TGTGCCAGCAGCCAAGCTGGGGGGAAAGAGACCCAGTACTTC. Amino acid sequence: CASSQAGGKETQYF.

The rearrangement links TRBV6-5 to TRBJ2-7; the D gene is possibly TRBD2 (5 bases). The CDR3 contains 15 residues. Deletions cut 3 bases from V and 1 base from J, with 13 bases between. The germline CDR1 and CDR2 sequences are MNHEY and SVGAGI. The CDR3 DNA sequence: TGTGCCAGCAGTTATTCCGACGGGGAATCCTACGAGCAGTACTTC. Translating gives CASSYSDGESYEQYF.

The chain combines TRBV5-6 with TRBJ2-5; tentatively, D is TRBD2 (6 bases). The germline gives CDR1 SGHDT, CDR2 YYEEEE. V was shortened by 4 bases and J by 7 bases, with 17 bases between the two germline ends. This CDR3 has 14 residues. DNA for the CDR3: TGTGCCAGCAGCCTCCCGCGACTAGACGCGACCCAGTACTTC. It codes for CASSLPRLDATQYF. Looking up the rest from reference TRBV5-6 and TRBJ2-5 gives the full variable domain: DAGVTQSPTHLIKTRGQQVTLRCSPKSGHDTVSWYQQALGQGPQFIFQYYEEEERQRGNFPDRFSGHQFPNYSSELNVNALLLGDSALYLCASSLPRLDATQYFGPGTRLLVL.

The chain joins TRBV3-1 (or the pseudogene TRBV3-2) to TRBJ1-1; possibly TRBD1 for D (6 bases). This CDR3 has 14 residues. V was shortened by 4 bases and J by 11 bases, with 20 bases between the two germline ends. Germline V lookup: CDR1 LGHDT, CDR2 YNNKEL (reference sequence). The CDR3 spells CASSRNRDISRAFF. In DNA, the CDR3 is TGTGCCAGCAGCCGTAATAGGGACATTTCTCGGGCTTTCTTT.

The chain employs TRBV19 and TRBJ2-1; 7 nucleotides line up with TRBD2. With 3 bases clipped from V and 2 bases from J, the junction kept 4 bases outside the gene matches. From germline, CDR1 is LNHDA and CDR2 SQIVND (reference sequence). The CDR3 length is 15 residues. CDR3 bases: TGTGCCAGTAGTATCAGACTAGCTCCCTACAATGAGCAGTTCTTC. Residues: CASSIRLAPYNEQFF.

The rearrangement links TRBV7-9 to TRBJ2-7, with unresolved D. This CDR3 has 17 amino acids. Trimming took 1 base from V and 6 from J, leaving 22 bases between them. Germline CDR1 and CDR2: SEHNR and FQNEAQ (reference sequence). CDR3: CASSLVYHSRTTGEQYF. CDR3 bases: TGTGCCAGCAGCTTAGTTTATCATAGTCGAACCACCGGCGAGCAGTACTTC.

This clone came up once. V gene TRBV6-2 or TRBV6-3 combines with J gene TRBJ2-1, with 8 bases that match TRBD1. This CDR3 spans 16 amino acids. V was pared by 5 bases and J by 2 bases, with 8 bases of the junction left unmatched. CDR1 MNHEY and CDR2 SVGEGT come from the germline V gene. CDR3 loop: CASSLLGTGPYNEQFF. In DNA, the CDR3 is TGTGCCAGCAGTCTCCTGGGGACAGGCCCCTACAATGAGCAGTTCTTC.

V is TRBV4-2 and J is TRBJ2-3; 11 bases fit TRBD2. Germline CDR1 LGHNA, CDR2 YNFKEQ. The CDR3 is 19 residues long. With V trimmed by 4 bases and J by 0 bases, 12 bases remained unmatched. As DNA, the CDR3 is TGTGCCAGCAGCCTATCGAGAGTTCTAGCGGGGGGTAGCACAGATACGCAGTATTTT. Amino acid sequence: CASSLSRVLAGGSTDTQYF.

The rearrangement uses TRBV27 and TRBJ2-7; D is unresolved. The germline gives CDR1 MNHEY, CDR2 SMNVEV (reference sequence). CDR3 length equals 11 residues. The V end lost 9 bases, the J end lost 0 bases, and 6 bases lay between the germline ends. The CDR3, as DNA: TGTGCCAGGGGCGCCTCCTACGAGCAGTACTTC. This codes for CARGASYEQYF.

The chain couples TRBV18 to TRBJ2-3, with TRBD2 matching 11 bases. Germline assignment: CDR1 KGHSH and CDR2 LQKENI. The CDR3 has 16 amino acids. Germline trimming cut 5 bases from V and 2 bases from J; bases unmatched to any gene: 6. In DNA form, the CDR3 reads TGTGCCAGCTCATCCGGGACTAGCGGACACACAGATACGCAGTATTTT. Translation: CASSSGTSGHTDTQYF.

The chain uses TRBV18 and TRBJ2-3, with D possibly being TRBD2 (6 bases). The germline gives CDR1 KGHSH, CDR2 LQKENI. Trimming left V 3 bases short and J 6 bases short, with 19 bases between. The CDR3 extends over 16 amino acids. CDR3 DNA: TGTGCCAGCTCACCCCGGCCCGGGACTTCACTCGATACGCAGTATTTT. Translation: CASSPRPGTSLDTQYF. Using reference TRBV18 and TRBJ2-3 for the parts outside the CDR3, the full variable domain is NAGVMQNPRHLVRRRGQEARLRCSPMKGHSHVYWYRQLPEEGLKFMVYLQKENIIDESGMPKERFSAEFPKEGPSILRIQQVVRGDSAAYFCASSPRPGTSLDTQYFGPGTRLTVL.